The 14 T cell receptor beta chains reported below all come from one sample, sequenced in a study of shared clonotypes between healthy human individuals. Clones were read by immunoSEQ multiplex PCR, and TCRdb kept only the in-frame ones, dropping some. The data show roughly 2,500,000 clones, more than 85% seen once. Material for sequencing was naive CD4+ T cells from PBMCs. Subset defined: CD45RA+ positively selected. Source of these receptors: a man younger than 30 in good health. Some clones in this sample may be carry-over from other donors' samples.

This clone was recorded once. The J gene is TRBJ2-7, the V gene TRBV4-1; TRBD2 matches 13 bases. This CDR3 comprises 17 residues. Germline V CDR1 and CDR2: MGHRA, YSYEKL. Trimming at V came to 0 bases and at J to 6 bases, leaving 8 bases not matched to a gene. The CDR3 bases are TGCGCCAGCAGCCAAGATTCAGGACTAGCGGGGGATGGCGAGCAGTACTTC. It encodes CASSQDSGLAGDGEQYF.

This clone has only one observation. The genes are TRBV7-6 and TRBJ2-3; D uncertain. Germline assignment: CDR1 SGHVS and CDR2 FNYEAQ. The V end lost 5 bases, the J end lost 4 bases, and 16 bases lay between the germline ends. The CDR3 length is 15 residues. This CDR3 is CASSPRSSTADTQYF. The CDR3 bases are TGTGCCAGCAGCCCTAGAAGTTCCACGGCAGATACGCAGTATTTT.

The chain joins TRBV27 to TRBJ1-1; weak D call: TRBD1 (5 bases). V shed 7 bases and J shed 4 bases, with 10 bases lying between them. Germline V lookup: CDR1 MNHEY, CDR2 SMNVEV (reference sequence). The CDR3 spans 12 residues. Written as DNA, the CDR3 is TGTGCCAGCAAGGGTCAGGGCACTGAAGCTTTCTTT. It codes for CASKGQGTEAFF.

The chain recombines TRBV5-1 with TRBJ1-5; a weak D match, TRBD1 (5 bases). The CDR3 is 16 residues long. The germline gives CDR1 SGHRS, CDR2 YFSETQ. V was pared by 4 bases and J by 3 bases, with 17 bases between. The CDR3, as DNA: TGCGCCAGCAGCATACTACCAGGGCCTAACAATCAGCCCCAGCATTTT. Its translation is CASSILPGPNNQPQHF.

This chain connects TRBV7-3 to TRBJ2-6; possibly TRBD1 for D (6 bases). The germline CDR1 and CDR2 sequences are SGHTA and FQGTGA. The CDR3 extends over 18 amino acids. V was cut by 4 bases and J by 0 bases, with 16 bases left in between. The CDR3 loop is CASSSFALQGSGANVLTF. In DNA, the CDR3 is TGTGCCAGCAGCTCGTTTGCACTACAGGGCTCTGGGGCCAACGTCCTGACTTTC. Full variable domain (remainder filled in from reference TRBV7-3 and TRBJ2-6): GAGVSQTPSNKVTEKGKYVELRCDPISGHTALYWYRQSLGQGPEFLIYFQGTGAADDSGLPNDRFFAVRPEGSVSTLKIQRTERGDSAVYLCASSSFALQGSGANVLTFGAGSRLTVL.

The chain uses TRBV27 and TRBJ2-1, with D possibly TRBD2 on 10 matching bases. Trimming cost V 2 bases and J 7 bases, with 39 bases left between them. CDR3 size: 23 residues. Germline V gene lookup returns CDR1 MNHEY and CDR2 SMNVEV (reference sequence). The CDR3 loop reads CASSLGGIQGALLASGSHNEQFF. CDR3 bases: TGTGCCAGCAGTTTAGGGGGGATACAGGGGGCATTGTTGGCTAGCGGGAGCCATAATGAGCAGTTCTTC.

The rearrangement links TRBV25-1 to TRBJ2-7, with 7 bases that match TRBD1. Trimming cost V 6 bases and J 0 bases; bases outside gene matches: 5. The CDR3 consists of 14 residues. Looked up from germline, CDR1 is MGHDK and CDR2 is SYGVNS. The CDR3 sequence is CASSLRGTSYEQYF. The CDR3, as DNA: TGTGCCAGCAGCCTCAGGGGGACCTCCTACGAGCAGTACTTC.

This chain uses TRBV28 with TRBJ2-4; TRBD2 is a possible D gene (5 bases). The CDR3 has 13 residues. Deletions cut 4 bases from V and 7 bases from J, with 11 bases between. Germline CDR1 is MDHEN and CDR2 is SYDVKM. The chain's CDR3 is CASSSVGANIQYF. The DNA of the CDR3 is TGTGCCAGCAGTTCTGTGGGAGCTAACATTCAGTACTTC.

CDR3 in amino acids: CASRLAGEATQYF. The DNA for the CDR3 is TGTGCCAGCAGACTAGCGGGAGAAGCTACGCAGTATTTT. The chain employs TRBV27 and TRBJ2-3; 11 bases agree with TRBD2. Germline V gene lookup returns CDR1 MNHEY and CDR2 SMNVEV (reference sequence). The CDR3 contains 13 residues. Germline trimming cut 6 bases from V and 8 bases from J; bases unmatched to any gene: 4.

This rearrangement joins TRBV15 to TRBJ2-2; 11 nucleotides align to TRBD2. After removal of 0 bases from V and 1 base from J, the junction contained 1 base not matched to a gene. This CDR3 comprises 17 residues. Germline assignment: CDR1 LNHNV and CDR2 YYDKDF (reference sequence). CDR3 DNA: TGTGCCACCAGCAGAGAACTAGCGGGAGTGAACACCGGGGAGCTGTTTTTT. Its translation is CATSRELAGVNTGELFF.

This chain links TRBV28 with TRBJ1-5; no reliable D call. V lost 3 bases and J lost 7, with 7 bases in between. Germline lookup yields CDR1 MDHEN and CDR2 SYDVKM. The length of the CDR3 is 12 residues. CDR3: CASSFPIQPQHF. DNA of the CDR3: TGTGCCAGCAGTTTCCCGATCCAGCCCCAGCATTTT.

V usage is TRBV5-1 and J usage is TRBJ2-2, with D tentatively TRBD1 or TRBD2 (5 bases each). CDR3 size: 16 residues. Germline V gene data show CDR1 as SGHRS and CDR2 as YFSETQ. Trimming removed 4 bases at V and 1 base at J, with 14 bases between. In DNA, the CDR3 is TGCGCCAGCAGCCCACTCGGGACGCTGAACACCGGGGAGCTGTTTTTT. The encoded protein is CASSPLGTLNTGELFF.

This clone was observed once. The genes are TRBV18 and TRBJ2-1; possible D gene TRBD2, 7 bases. The length of the CDR3 is 15 residues. The germline CDR1 and CDR2 sequences are KGHSH and LQKENI. With 0 bases removed from V and 6 bases from J, the gap between germline ends came to 12 bases. CDR3 loop: CASSPPGGPSNEQFF. Here the CDR3 DNA reads TGTGCCAGCTCACCACCGGGGGGGCCCTCCAATGAGCAGTTCTTC.

About this clone: Other DNA sequences in the same sample also yield this CDR3. The chain is built from TRBV7-2 and TRBJ2-7, with 8 bases aligning to TRBD2. The CDR3 extends over 14 amino acids. Germline V gene sequence: CDR1 SGHTA, CDR2 FQGNSA. V lost 0 bases, J lost 3 bases, and 1 base stayed unmatched. CDR3 residues: CASSLAREGYEQYF. The CDR3 DNA follows: TGTGCCAGCAGCTTAGCACGGGAGGGCTACGAGCAGTACTTC. The full variable domain, its missing parts supplied by reference TRBV7-2 and TRBJ2-7, is GAGVSQSPSNKVTEKGKDVELRCDPISGHTALYWYRQSLGQGLEFLIYFQGNSAPDKSGLPSDRFSAERTGGSVSTLTIQRTQQEDSAVYLCASSLAREGYEQYFGPGTRLTVT.